The rows below give T cell receptor beta chains drawn from one sample of a study of blood T cell repertoires in COVID-19. Sequenced by immunoSEQ multiplex PCR; TCRdb stores in-frame clones only, minus some. The table has approximately 22,000 clones, around 80% seen once. The sample was peripheral blood. The receptors stem from a man older than 75 with active or convalescent COVID-19. Both conserved end residues are part of each CDR3. The D gene is left open where the match is weak. Not all rows give a size; the values are once, few, many and, for expanded clones, a class.

J: TRBJ1-1; size: .; V: TRBV6-5; D: TRBD1; DNA: TGTGCCAGCCAGGGGACAGGGGGCACTGAAGCTTTCTTT; CDR3: CASQGTGGTEAFF
J: TRBJ1-1; size: once; V: TRBV5-3; D: .; DNA: TGTGCCAGAAGCCCCTTCCCCGAAGCTTTCTTT; CDR3: CARSPFPEAFF
J: TRBJ1-1; size: .; V: TRBV11-2; D: .; DNA: TGTGCCAGCAGTCCAGGGGACGTAGCCGCTTTCTTT; CDR3: CASSPGDVAAFF
J: TRBJ1-2; size: .; V: TRBV28; D: .; DNA: TGTGCCAGCAGTTTGAACAGATATGGCTACACCTTC; CDR3: CASSLNRYGYTF
J: TRBJ2-3; size: .; V: TRBV5-4; D: TRBD2; DNA: TGTGCCAGCAGCTCGGGACTAGCGGGGAGCACAGATACGCAGTATTTT; CDR3: CASSSGLAGSTDTQYF
J: TRBJ1-3; size: once; V: TRBV28; D: .; DNA: TGTGCCAGCAGTTTGTGGCAGTTAACTGGAAACACCATATATTTT; CDR3: CASSLWQLTGNTIYF
J: TRBJ2-1; size: .; V: TRBV24-1; D: .; DNA: TGTGCCACCAGTGATGGGGGGATATCCTACAATGAGCAGTTCTTC; CDR3: CATSDGGISYNEQFF
J: TRBJ2-3; size: .; V: TRBV19; D: TRBD2; DNA: TGTGCCAGTAGATCCCTAGCGGGAGGCCGCACAGATACGCAGTATTTT; CDR3: CASRSLAGGRTDTQYF
J: TRBJ1-2; size: .; V: TRBV5-4; D: .; DNA: TGTGCCAGCAGGGAAGGGACTGTGAAACGCTACACCTTC; CDR3: CASREGTVKRYTF
J: TRBJ1-2; size: .; V: TRBV19; D: .; DNA: TGTGCCAGTAGGCGCGAGTTGAGTAACTATGGCTACACCTTC; CDR3: CASRRELSNYGYTF
J: TRBJ1-5; size: .; V: TRBV6-4; D: .; DNA: TGTGCCAGCAGTAGGGAGGGGTTAGAGCCCCAGCATTTT; CDR3: CASSREGLEPQHF
J: TRBJ1-1; size: .; V: TRBV5-1; D: TRBD1; DNA: TGCGCCAGCAGCTTGGCCGGGCAGGGGGACACTGAAGCTTTCTTT; CDR3: CASSLAGQGDTEAFF
J: TRBJ2-7; size: few; V: TRBV6-2/TRBV6-3; D: TRBD2; DNA: TGTGCCAGCAGTTATAGAAGCGGGAGAGGCGAGCAGTACTTC; CDR3: CASSYRSGRGEQYF
J: TRBJ1-5; size: few; V: TRBV10-3; D: .; DNA: TGTGCCCTCCGGGGAGACAGGTCCTATTATAGCAATCAGCCCCAGCATTTT; CDR3: CALRGDRSYYSNQPQHF
J: TRBJ2-3; size: .; V: TRBV6-6; D: TRBD2; DNA: TGTGCCAGCAGGAGCGGGGGGCGCACAGATACGCAGTATTTT; CDR3: CASRSGGRTDTQYF
J: TRBJ2-5; size: .; V: TRBV6-5; D: .; DNA: TGTGCCAGCAGTTACTCTGGCTGGAGGGAGACCCAGTACTTC; CDR3: CASSYSGWRETQYF
J: TRBJ2-7; size: .; V: TRBV6-6; D: .; DNA: TGTGCCAGCAGTCCTAACTACGAGCAGTACTTC; CDR3: CASSPNYEQYF
J: TRBJ1-6; size: .; V: TRBV15; D: TRBD1; DNA: TGTGCCACCAGCACTAAGACAGGGCCTTCACCCCTCCACTTT; CDR3: CATSTKTGPSPLHF
J: TRBJ2-2; size: once; V: TRBV29-1; D: TRBD1; DNA: TGCAGCGTATACCCGACAGGGTCGAACACCGGGGAGCTGTTTTTT; CDR3: CSVYPTGSNTGELFF
J: TRBJ2-1; size: .; V: TRBV28; D: TRBD1; DNA: TGTGCCAGCAGTTGGGGACAGGCCTACAATGAGCAGTTCTTC; CDR3: CASSWGQAYNEQFF
J: TRBJ2-7; size: once; V: TRBV5-1; D: TRBD1; DNA: TGCGCCAGCAGCTCCGGGACAGGGTTCGAGCAGTACTTC; CDR3: CASSSGTGFEQYF
J: TRBJ1-2; size: .; V: TRBV6-2/TRBV6-3; D: TRBD1; DNA: TGTGCCAGCGGCCGGGACAGGGAGGACTATGGCTACACCTTC; CDR3: CASGRDREDYGYTF
J: TRBJ2-1; size: .; V: TRBV6-4; D: TRBD2; DNA: TGTGCCAGCAGTGAAGAAAGCGGGGAATACAATGAGCAGTTCTTC; CDR3: CASSEESGEYNEQFF
J: TRBJ2-7; size: .; V: TRBV7-9; D: .; DNA: TGTGCCAGCTCCCCGGCAGGGATATGGGAGCAGTACTTC; CDR3: CASSPAGIWEQYF
J: TRBJ2-3; size: .; V: TRBV29-1; D: TRBD1; DNA: TGCAGCGTTGCCCCGACAGGGCGGACAGATACGCAGTATTTT; CDR3: CSVAPTGRTDTQYF
J: TRBJ2-1; size: .; V: TRBV19; D: TRBD1; DNA: TGTGCCAGTAGGTATGGGGACAGTACTTGGGATGAGCAGTTCTTC; CDR3: CASRYGDSTWDEQFF
J: TRBJ2-2; size: few; V: TRBV5-1; D: TRBD1; DNA: TGCGCCAGCTCGCCGGGACAGGGGTCCGGGGAGCTGTTTTTT; CDR3: CASSPGQGSGELFF
J: TRBJ2-3; size: .; V: TRBV3-1/TRBV3-2; D: TRBD2; DNA: TGTGCCAGCAGCCCTCTAGCGGGGGGCAGCACAGATACGCAGTATTTT; CDR3: CASSPLAGGSTDTQYF
J: TRBJ2-7; size: .; V: TRBV10-1; D: TRBD1; DNA: TGCGCCAGCAGTGAGTCTTCGCGGACAGGCGAGCAGTACTTC; CDR3: CASSESSRTGEQYF
J: TRBJ1-2; size: once; V: TRBV3-1/TRBV3-2; D: .; DNA: TGTGCCAGCAGCGAACGGTACTATGGCTACACCTTC; CDR3: CASSERYYGYTF
J: TRBJ1-5; size: .; V: TRBV6-6; D: .; DNA: TGTGCCAGTGGGTGGGGGGAGCGTCAGCCCCAGCATTTT; CDR3: CASGWGERQPQHF
J: TRBJ1-1; size: .; V: TRBV14; D: .; DNA: TGTGCCAGCAGCCAAGATCATCGTATCGAGGCTTTCTTT; CDR3: CASSQDHRIEAFF
J: TRBJ1-1; size: .; V: TRBV28; D: TRBD1; DNA: TGTGCCAGCAACCCCATGGGGACAGGGAAAATGTTCGCTTTCTTT; CDR3: CASNPMGTGKMFAFF
J: TRBJ2-5; size: once; V: TRBV5-1; D: TRBD2; DNA: TGCGCCAGCAGCTTAAAAGGAGCGGGGGGGCAGGAGACCCAGTACTTC; CDR3: CASSLKGAGGQETQYF
J: TRBJ1-1; size: .; V: TRBV18; D: TRBD1; DNA: TGTGCCAGCTCACGCTACGACAGGGGCACTGAAGCTTTCTTT; CDR3: CASSRYDRGTEAFF
J: TRBJ1-1; size: .; V: TRBV6-2/TRBV6-3; D: TRBD1; DNA: TGTGCCAGCAGTTACCTTAGGACAGGGGGTTACCGAATGAACACTGAAGCTTTCTTT; CDR3: CASSYLRTGGYRMNTEAFF
J: TRBJ1-6; size: once; V: TRBV2; D: .; DNA: TGTGCCAGCAGTGAGGCCAGCTCCTATAATTCACCCCTCCACTTT; CDR3: CASSEASSYNSPLHF
J: TRBJ2-7; size: .; V: TRBV7-6; D: .; DNA: TGTGCCAGCAGCTTAGAACCAGGGTCCGGCGAGCAGTACTTC; CDR3: CASSLEPGSGEQYF
J: TRBJ1-5; size: .; V: TRBV28; D: .; DNA: TGTGCCAGCAGTTTATTAGTTGGCAATCAGCCCCAGCATTTT; CDR3: CASSLLVGNQPQHF
J: TRBJ2-7; size: .; V: TRBV4-1; D: TRBD1; DNA: TGCGCCAGCAGCCAAGGGAGGGACAGGGGCTACGAGCAGTACTTC; CDR3: CASSQGRDRGYEQYF
J: TRBJ2-1; size: .; V: TRBV18; D: TRBD1; DNA: TGTGCCAGCGAATCCGGGACAGGGTGGGACAATGAGCAGTTCTTC; CDR3: CASESGTGWDNEQFF
J: TRBJ2-1; size: few; V: TRBV7-2; D: .; DNA: TGTGCCAGCAGACGAACAGGGCCGTCCTACAATGAGCAGTTCTTC; CDR3: CASRRTGPSYNEQFF
J: TRBJ1-5; size: .; V: TRBV5-4; D: .; DNA: TGTGCCAGCAGCTTTGGACAGCATCAGCCCCAGCATTTT; CDR3: CASSFGQHQPQHF
J: TRBJ1-1; size: .; V: TRBV11-2; D: .; DNA: TGTGCCAGCAGCTTAGAGTCAGTAAACACTGAAGCTTTCTTT; CDR3: CASSLESVNTEAFF
J: TRBJ2-7; size: .; V: TRBV4-1; D: TRBD2; DNA: TGCGCCAGCAGCCAAGATTCGGGGGGAGGACGGGAGCAGTACTTC; CDR3: CASSQDSGGGREQYF
J: TRBJ1-4; size: .; V: TRBV24-1; D: .; DNA: TGTGCCACCAGTGCGGGGTACGGTGAAAAACTGTTTTTT; CDR3: CATSAGYGEKLFF